The clone carrying this T cell receptor beta chain was seen at least ten times. The TCRbeta library was prepared with unique molecular identifiers. TCRdb re-called the PCR reads through MiXCR, storing one row per CDR3 protein. The sample shows some 530,000 distinct CDR3 sequences, around 13% of them seen only once. The sample belongs to a study of T-cell reconstitution after alpha-beta-depleted transplantation in children. This CDR3 is built from 14 residues. Germline lookup yields CDR1 SGHVS and CDR2 FQNEAQ. V was cut by 5 bases and J by 3 bases, with 11 bases left in between. The sample was PBMCs from the stem cell graft donor, taken from the stem cell graft. This chain connects TRBV7-8 to TRBJ1-5, with no clear D. This receptor was taken from a human donor who donated a stem cell graft to a child with combined immunodeficiency. CDR3 in DNA: TGTGCCAGCAGCAAGGAGAGCTACAATCAGCCCCAGCATTTT. Amino acids: CASSKESYNQPQHF.